This TCR beta chain comes out of a study of cytomegalovirus exposure and HLA in healthy donors. Donors came from a validation cohort of over a hundred subjects, distinct from the first 666-subject cohort. This CDR3 is 15 amino acids long. Germline V gene sequence: CDR1 SGHTA, CDR2 FQGNSA. The V and J ends lost 5 bases and 5 bases, in that order; junction bases with no gene match: 7. Data came from immunoSEQ multiplex PCR; TCRdb stores just in-frame clones and leaves some out. The sample shows about 150,000 clones, around 90% of them seen only once. The chain links TRBV7-2 to TRBJ2-7; 12 bases agree with TRBD2. The specimen sequenced was PBMCs. The TCR was taken from a woman aged 18-29 years in good health and CMV-seropositive. CDR3 loop: CASSPTSGSHHEQYF. The CDR3 DNA follows: TGTGCCAGCAGCCCGACTAGCGGGAGTCACCACGAGCAGTACTTC.